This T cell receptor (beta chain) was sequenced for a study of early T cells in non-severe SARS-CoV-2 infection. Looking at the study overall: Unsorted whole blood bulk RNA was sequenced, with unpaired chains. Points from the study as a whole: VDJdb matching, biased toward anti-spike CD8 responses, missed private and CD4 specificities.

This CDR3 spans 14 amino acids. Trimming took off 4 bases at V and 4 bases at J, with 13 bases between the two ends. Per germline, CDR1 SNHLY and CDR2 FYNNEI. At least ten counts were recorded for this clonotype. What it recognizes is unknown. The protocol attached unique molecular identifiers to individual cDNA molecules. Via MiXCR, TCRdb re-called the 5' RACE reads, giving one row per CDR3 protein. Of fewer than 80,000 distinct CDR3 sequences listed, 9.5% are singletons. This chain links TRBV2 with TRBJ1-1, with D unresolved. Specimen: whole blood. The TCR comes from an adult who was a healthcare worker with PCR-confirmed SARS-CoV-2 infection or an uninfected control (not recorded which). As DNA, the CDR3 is TGTGCCAGCAGTGGTGAGCTGTCGGGCACTGAAGCTTTCTTT. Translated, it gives CASSGELSGTEAFF.